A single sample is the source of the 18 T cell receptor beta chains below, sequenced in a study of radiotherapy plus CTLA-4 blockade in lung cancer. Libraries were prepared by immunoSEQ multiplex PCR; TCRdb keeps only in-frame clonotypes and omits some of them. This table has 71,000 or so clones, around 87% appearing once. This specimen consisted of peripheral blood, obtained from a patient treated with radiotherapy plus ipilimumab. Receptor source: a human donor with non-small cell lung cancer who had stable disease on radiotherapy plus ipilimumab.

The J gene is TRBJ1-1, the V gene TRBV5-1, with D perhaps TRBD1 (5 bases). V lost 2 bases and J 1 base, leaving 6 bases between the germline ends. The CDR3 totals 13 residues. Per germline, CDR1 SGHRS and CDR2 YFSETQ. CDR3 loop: CASSLTGNTEAFF. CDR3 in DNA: TGCGCCAGCAGCTTAACAGGGAACACTGAAGCTTTCTTT.

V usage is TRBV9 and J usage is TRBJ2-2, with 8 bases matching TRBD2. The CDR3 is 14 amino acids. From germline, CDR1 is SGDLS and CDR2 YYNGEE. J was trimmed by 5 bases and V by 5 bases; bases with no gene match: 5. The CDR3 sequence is CASSFAGGTGELFF. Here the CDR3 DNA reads TGTGCCAGCAGTTTCGCGGGGGGAACCGGGGAGCTGTTTTTT.

CDR3 residues: CAISESEATGYGYTF. The CDR3 nucleotides read TGTGCCATCAGTGAGTCAGAGGCGACCGGCTATGGCTACACCTTC. The chain combines TRBV10-3 with TRBJ1-2; D unclear. There are 15 residues in the CDR3. Germline V gives CDR1 ENHRY, CDR2 SYGVKD. Trimming took off 0 bases at V and 4 bases at J, with 12 bases between the two ends.

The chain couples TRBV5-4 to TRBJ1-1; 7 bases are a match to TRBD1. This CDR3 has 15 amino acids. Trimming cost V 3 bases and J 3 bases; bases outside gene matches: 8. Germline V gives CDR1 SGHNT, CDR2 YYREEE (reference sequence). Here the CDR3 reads CASSYRQGRDTEAFF. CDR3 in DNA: TGTGCCAGCAGCTACCGACAGGGTAGGGACACTGAAGCTTTCTTT.

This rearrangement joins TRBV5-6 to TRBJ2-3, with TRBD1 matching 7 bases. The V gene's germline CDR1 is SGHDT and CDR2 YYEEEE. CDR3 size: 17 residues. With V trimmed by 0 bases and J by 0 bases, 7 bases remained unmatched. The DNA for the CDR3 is TGTGCCAGCAGCTTGGTGGACAGGTTGTTTAGCACAGATACGCAGTATTTT. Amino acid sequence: CASSLVDRLFSTDTQYF.

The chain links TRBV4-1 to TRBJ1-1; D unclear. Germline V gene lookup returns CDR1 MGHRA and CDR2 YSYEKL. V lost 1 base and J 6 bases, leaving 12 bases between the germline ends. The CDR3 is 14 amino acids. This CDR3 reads CASSQVASTPEAFF. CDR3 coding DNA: TGCGCCAGCAGCCAAGTGGCCAGCACCCCTGAAGCTTTCTTT.

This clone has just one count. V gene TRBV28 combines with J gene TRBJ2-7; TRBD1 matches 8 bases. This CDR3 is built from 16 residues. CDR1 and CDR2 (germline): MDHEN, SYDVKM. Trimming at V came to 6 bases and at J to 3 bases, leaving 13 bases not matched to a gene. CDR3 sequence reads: CASSPTPRTGRYEQYF. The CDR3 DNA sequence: TGTGCCAGCAGCCCAACCCCCAGGACAGGGCGCTACGAGCAGTACTTC. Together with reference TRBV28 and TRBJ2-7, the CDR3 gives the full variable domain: DVKVTQSSRYLVKRTGEKVFLECVQDMDHENMFWYRQDPGLGLRLIYFSYDVKMKEKGDIPEGYSVSREKKERFSLILESASTNQTSMYLCASSPTPRTGRYEQYFGPGTRLTVT.

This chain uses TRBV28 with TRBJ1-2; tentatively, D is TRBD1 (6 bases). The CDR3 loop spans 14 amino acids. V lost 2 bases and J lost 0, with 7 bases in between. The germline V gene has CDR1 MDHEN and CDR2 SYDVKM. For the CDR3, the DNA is TGTGCCAGCAGTTTACGGACAGCTAACTATGGCTACACCTTC. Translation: CASSLRTANYGYTF.

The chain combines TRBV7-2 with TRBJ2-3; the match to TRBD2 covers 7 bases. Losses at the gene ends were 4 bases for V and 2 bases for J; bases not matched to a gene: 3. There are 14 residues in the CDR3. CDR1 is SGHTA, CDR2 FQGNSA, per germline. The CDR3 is CASSSAGTTDTQYF. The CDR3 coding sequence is TGTGCCAGCAGCTCAGCGGGGACCACAGATACGCAGTATTTT. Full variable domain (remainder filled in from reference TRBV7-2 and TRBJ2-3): GAGVSQSPSNKVTEKGKDVELRCDPISGHTALYWYRQSLGQGLEFLIYFQGNSAPDKSGLPSDRFSAERTGGSVSTLTIQRTQQEDSAVYLCASSSAGTTDTQYFGPGTRLTVL.

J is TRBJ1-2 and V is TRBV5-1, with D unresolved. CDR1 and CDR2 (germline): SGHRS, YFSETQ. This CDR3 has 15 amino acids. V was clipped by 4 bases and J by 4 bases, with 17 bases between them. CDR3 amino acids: CASSKELGSGYGYTF. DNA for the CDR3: TGCGCCAGCAGCAAGGAATTAGGGTCGGGCTATGGCTACACCTTC.

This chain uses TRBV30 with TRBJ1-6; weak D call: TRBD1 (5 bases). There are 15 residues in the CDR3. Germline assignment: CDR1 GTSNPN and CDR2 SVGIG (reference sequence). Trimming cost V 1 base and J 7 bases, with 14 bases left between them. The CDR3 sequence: CAWSGGMITNSPLHF. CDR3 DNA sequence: TGTGCCTGGAGTGGGGGGATGATAACGAATTCACCCCTCCACTTT.

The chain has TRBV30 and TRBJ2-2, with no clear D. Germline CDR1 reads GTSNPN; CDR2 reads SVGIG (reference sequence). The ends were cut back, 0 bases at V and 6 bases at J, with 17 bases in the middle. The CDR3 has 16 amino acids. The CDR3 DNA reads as TGTGCCTGGAGTGTACCCCTCCTTTCTATGTCCGGGGAGCTGTTTTTT. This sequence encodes CAWSVPLLSMSGELFF.

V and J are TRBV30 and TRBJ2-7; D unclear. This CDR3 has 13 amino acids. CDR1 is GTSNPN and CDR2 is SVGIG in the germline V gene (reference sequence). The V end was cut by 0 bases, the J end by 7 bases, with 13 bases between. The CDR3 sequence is CAWSVLSKGEQYF. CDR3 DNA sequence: TGTGCCTGGAGTGTACTCTCAAAAGGGGAGCAGTACTTC.

The CDR3, as DNA: TGCGCCAGCAGCTTGGCTAGCGGGAGGGCCATCTACAATGAGCAGTTCTTC. It is translated as CASSLASGRAIYNEQFF. The V and J genes are TRBV5-1 and TRBJ2-1, with TRBD2 identical over 12 bases. J gave up 3 bases and V 0 bases, and 4 bases lay outside the gene matches. Germline V gene lookup returns CDR1 SGHRS and CDR2 YFSETQ. The CDR3 is made up of 17 amino acids. Supplemented by reference TRBV5-1 and TRBJ2-1, the full variable domain reads KAGVTQTPRYLIKTRGQQVTLSCSPISGHRSVSWYQQTPGQGLQFLFEYFSETQRNKGNFPGRFSGRQFSNSRSEMNVSTLELGDSALYLCASSLASGRAIYNEQFFGPGTRLTVL.

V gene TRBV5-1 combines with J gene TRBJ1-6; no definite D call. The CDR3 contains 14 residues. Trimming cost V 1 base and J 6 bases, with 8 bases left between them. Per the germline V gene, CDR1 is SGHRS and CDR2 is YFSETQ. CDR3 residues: CASSLRVGNSPLHF. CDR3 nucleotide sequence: TGCGCCAGCAGCTTGAGGGTTGGTAATTCACCCCTCCACTTT. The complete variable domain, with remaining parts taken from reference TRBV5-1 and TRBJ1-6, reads KAGVTQTPRYLIKTRGQQVTLSCSPISGHRSVSWYQQTPGQGLQFLFEYFSETQRNKGNFPGRFSGRQFSNSRSEMNVSTLELGDSALYLCASSLRVGNSPLHFGNGTRLTVT.

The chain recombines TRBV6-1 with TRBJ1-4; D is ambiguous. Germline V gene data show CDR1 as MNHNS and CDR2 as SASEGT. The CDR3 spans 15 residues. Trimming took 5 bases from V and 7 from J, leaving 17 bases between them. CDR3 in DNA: TGTGCCAGCAGTCCCCTAACCCTACCCGGTGAAAAACTGTTTTTT. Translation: CASSPLTLPGEKLFF.

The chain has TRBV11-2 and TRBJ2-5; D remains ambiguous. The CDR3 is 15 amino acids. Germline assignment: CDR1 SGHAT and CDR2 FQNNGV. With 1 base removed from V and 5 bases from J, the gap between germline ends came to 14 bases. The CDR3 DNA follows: TGTGCCAGCAGCTTAGTTCTAGGAAACTCGGAGACCCAGTACTTC. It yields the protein CASSLVLGNSETQYF. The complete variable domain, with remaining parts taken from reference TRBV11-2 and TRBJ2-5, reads EAGVAQSPRYKIIEKRQSVAFWCNPISGHATLYWYQQILGQGPKLLIQFQNNGVVDDSQLPKDRFSAERLKGVDSTLKIQPAKLEDSAVYLCASSLVLGNSETQYFGPGTRLLVL.

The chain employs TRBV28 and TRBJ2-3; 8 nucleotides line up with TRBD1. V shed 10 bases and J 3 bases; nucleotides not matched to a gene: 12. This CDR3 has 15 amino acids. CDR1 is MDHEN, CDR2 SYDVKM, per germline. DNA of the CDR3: TGTGCCACCAATGACAGGGGCCAAGGTACAGATACGCAGTATTTT. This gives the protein CATNDRGQGTDTQYF.